This TCR beta chain appears in the sequencing data of a study of CD8 T cells in ankylosing spondylitis (dated by TCRdb to the late 2010s). Describing the broader study: The study profiled T cell receptor beta repertoires in healthy donors and ankylosing spondylitis patients to find disease-linked TCR variants. The full study cohort comprised around 25 ankylosing spondylitis patients and about a hundred healthy donors. Peripheral blood samples were taken, and synovial fluid was additionally collected from ankylosing spondylitis patients. General findings and caveats noted by the study authors: The disease-linked clones were reported to be significantly enriched in matched synovial fluid samples from ankylosing spondylitis patients. Some motif variants were previously reported in synovial fluid and blood of reactive arthritis patients, suggesting common disease-initiation mechanisms. The disease-linked clones had a CD8+ phenotype and were found at relatively low frequencies in peripheral blood. Blood from ankylosing spondylitis patients appeared to be characterized by a TCR beta motif made up of under ten highly homologous amino acid variants.

Sequencing relied on an Illumina HiSeq 2500. Quantitative 5'-RACE with molecular barcodes was the method used to prepare the TCR beta libraries. On the authors' methods: To identify disease-linked TCR variants, a new computational method was used, one built on a probabilistic model of VDJ rearrangement. The public reads were run again by TCRdb, first through fastp at Q25 and then through MiXCR, and only productive beta chains were kept. Identical CDR3 protein sequences are pooled into one entry, listed with their most common genes and DNA. The V and J calls were not made by the authors but by TCRdb's processing. For this sample there are a few hundred thousand distinct CDR3 sequences; approximately 8% appear just once. 13% to 15% of the sample comes from the top ten. Remarks on this clonotype: Its antigen has not been determined. No base qualities exist here, and no much larger clone lies one base off it.

V is reduced by 4 bases and J by 0 bases, leaving a spacing of 7 bases between them. There are 14 amino acids in the CDR3, from cysteine to phenylalanine inclusive. Only the CDR3 region is kept as DNA, spanning 42 bases read in frame from base 1. CDR1 and CDR2 (SGHTA, FQGTGA) derive from the germline V gene. Material: blood, either unsorted or a sorted T cell fraction (not recorded which). This TCR was recovered from a male donor with ankylosing spondylitis. The V gene is TRBV7-3 and the J gene is TRBJ2-1, with an unclear D gene assignment. The sequenced DNA: TGTGCCAGCAGCTGGACGAGCTCCTACAATGAGCAGTTCTTC. This encodes CASSWTSSYNEQFF.